One sample yielded the 15 T cell receptor beta chains listed below, sequenced in a study of human T cells and chemical hapten exposure. TCRdb re-analysed the RACE reads in MiXCR, keeping a single row per CDR3 protein. This table has about 37,000 distinct CDR3 sequences, 5% to 8% appearing once. The time point denotes: patch test 1, 2 weeks after DPC sensitization. Treatment here: therapeutic diphenylcyclopropenone sensitization with weekly scalp DPC. Whole blood that had not been fractionated was the source of extracted total RNA. The sequenced sample was whole blood, obtained in connection with sensitization to the hapten diphenylcyclopropenone (DPC). Receptors originate from a woman in her twenties or thirties with alopecia areata. Some clones in this sample may be carry-over from other donors' samples.

This chain uses TRBV30 with TRBJ1-5; tentative D call: TRBD1 (5 bases). The CDR3 contains 13 residues. CDR1 and CDR2 from the germline V gene are GTSNPN and SVGIG (reference sequence). Between the trimmed V and J ends, which lost 2 bases and 4 bases, there was a span of 9 bases. The CDR3 DNA reads TGTGCCTGGAGTTTGACAGAGAATCAGCCCCAGCATTTT. Encoded protein: CAWSLTENQPQHF.

This clonotype was found many times. The rearrangement uses TRBV12-3 or TRBV12-4 and TRBJ1-5; 7 bases line up with TRBD1. With 5 bases clipped from V and 0 bases from J, the junction kept 4 bases outside the gene matches. The CDR3 totals 15 residues. The DNA of the CDR3 is TGTGCCAGCAGTACGAGGGACAGTAGCAATCAGCCCCAGCATTTT. Translation gives CASSTRDSSNQPQHF.

A few counts support this clonotype. This chain joins TRBV29-1 and TRBJ1-5; the D gene is possibly TRBD1 (5 bases). CDR3 length: 12 residues. Germline V gene data show CDR1 as SQVTM and CDR2 as ANQGSEA. V dropped 4 bases and J dropped 5 bases, with 9 bases sitting between them. DNA for the CDR3: TGCAGCGTTGGATGGGGGGATCAGCCCCAGCATTTT. It codes for CSVGWGDQPQHF.

This clonotype came up many times. This chain joins TRBV7-2 and TRBJ2-6; 10 bases match TRBD1. In germline, CDR1 is SGHTA, CDR2 FQGNSA. The V segment lost 5 bases and the J segment 2 bases; nucleotides outside the gene matches: 9. The CDR3 has 18 amino acids. CDR3 loop: CASSPRDRGSPGANVLTF. CDR3 DNA: TGTGCCAGCAGCCCCCGGGACAGGGGTTCGCCTGGGGCCAACGTCCTGACTTTC.

The sample holds many counts of this clonotype. The J gene is TRBJ2-3, the V gene TRBV7-2; D possibly corresponds to TRBD2 (5 bases). CDR1 is SGHTA, CDR2 FQGNSA, per germline. CDR3 length: 15 amino acids. V dropped 1 base and J dropped 6 bases, with 14 bases sitting between them. In DNA form, the CDR3 reads TGTGCCAGCAGCTTAGTTGGCAATCGAGGGGATACGCAGTATTTT. Its protein is CASSLVGNRGDTQYF.

Concerning this clonotype itself: Possible read error: a much larger clone is one base away. The rearrangement links TRBV7-2 to TRBJ1-5; perhaps TRBD1 as D (5 bases). Germline lookup yields CDR1 SGHTA and CDR2 FQGNSA. The CDR3 contains 14 residues. The CDR3 nucleotides are TGTGCCAGCAGCTCGACAGATAGCAATCAGCCCCATCATTTT. It specifies CASSSTDSNQPHHF.

J is TRBJ2-1 and V is TRBV5-6; TRBD1 is a possible D gene (6 bases). The CDR3 runs 15 residues. The V and J ends lost 8 bases and 0 bases respectively, with 15 bases between them. Germline V gene data show CDR1 as SGHDT and CDR2 as YYEEEE. The CDR3 region is CARTNRESSYNEQFF. CDR3 DNA sequence: TGTGCCAGGACCAACAGGGAGAGCTCCTACAATGAGCAGTTCTTC.

The chain is built from TRBV13 and TRBJ2-7; TRBD1 matches at 7 bases. Germline V gives CDR1 PRHDT, CDR2 FYEKMQ (reference sequence). CDR3 length: 15 amino acids. V trimming: 4 bases; J trimming: 0 bases; junction bases outside the gene matches: 6. The CDR3 loop reads CASSSLGTVSYEQYF. The CDR3 nucleotides read TGTGCCAGCAGCTCCCTGGGGACAGTCTCCTACGAGCAGTACTTC.

The rearrangement joins TRBV27 to TRBJ2-5; D remains unclear. Trimming stripped 8 bases from V and 3 bases from J, with 7 bases between. Germline V gene lookup returns CDR1 MNHEY and CDR2 SMNVEV (reference sequence). This CDR3 has 11 amino acids. The CDR3 DNA is TGTGCCAGCCTTAATAAAGAGACCCAGTACTTC. It specifies CASLNKETQYF.

The chain employs TRBV3-1 and TRBJ1-1, with a weak D call TRBD1 (6 bases). This CDR3 comprises 15 residues. Deletions cut 2 bases from V and 1 base from J, with 11 bases between. CDR1 and CDR2 (germline): LGHDT, YNNKEL (reference sequence). This CDR3 reads CASSQRTDWNTEAFF. CDR3 sequence (DNA): TGTGCCAGCAGCCAAAGGACAGACTGGAACACTGAAGCTTTCTTT. Variable domain in full (rest from reference TRBV3-1 and TRBJ1-1): DTAVSQTPKYLVTQMGNDKSIKCEQNLGHDTMYWYKQDSKKFLKIMFSYNNKELIINETVPNRFSPKSPDKAHLNLHINSLELGDSAVYFCASSQRTDWNTEAFFGQGTRLTVV.

This clonotype came up many times. The chain recombines TRBV7-2 with TRBJ2-7, with D perhaps assigned TRBD1 or TRBD2 (5 bases each). Per the germline V gene, CDR1 is SGHTA and CDR2 is FQGNSA. Trimming took 5 bases from V and 5 from J, leaving 13 bases between them. CDR3 size: 13 residues. CDR3 loop: CASSRDPGDEQYF. CDR3 nucleotides: TGTGCCAGCAGCCGGGACCCTGGGGACGAGCAGTACTTC. Full variable domain (remainder filled in from reference TRBV7-2 and TRBJ2-7): GAGVSQSPSNKVTEKGKDVELRCDPISGHTALYWYRQSLGQGLEFLIYFQGNSAPDKSGLPSDRFSAERTGGSVSTLTIQRTQQEDSAVYLCASSRDPGDEQYFGPGTRLTVT.

This clonotype has more than one count but fewer than ten. The V and J genes are TRBV14 and TRBJ1-6, with 7 bases aligning to TRBD1. In germline, CDR1 is SGHDN, CDR2 FVKESK. The trim removed 2 bases at V and 9 bases at J, leaving 4 bases unmatched. The CDR3 is 14 residues long. The CDR3 sequence is CASSQQTGISPLHF. The CDR3 bases are TGTGCCAGCAGCCAACAGACAGGGATTTCACCCCTCCACTTT.

The chain is built from TRBV6-2 or TRBV6-3 and TRBJ2-7; D perhaps matches TRBD2 (5 bases). V gave up 7 bases and J gave up 2 bases, with 18 bases separating them. The CDR3 spans 15 residues. Germline CDR1 MNHEY, CDR2 SVGEGT. CDR3 amino acids: CASITWTGRTYEQYF. CDR3 nucleotides: TGTGCCAGCATTACCTGGACGGGAAGAACCTACGAGCAGTACTTC.

This clonotype was observed many times. This rearrangement joins TRBV4-3 to TRBJ2-7; 9 nucleotides align to TRBD1. V gave up 4 bases and J gave up 5 bases; unmatched junction bases: 9. The length of the CDR3 is 15 residues. Per the germline V gene, CDR1 is LGHNA and CDR2 is YSLEER. The CDR3 spells CASSPARDRAHEQYF. CDR3 coding DNA: TGCGCCAGCAGCCCTGCGCGGGACAGGGCCCACGAGCAGTACTTC.

This clonotype came up a few times. The chain couples TRBV4-1 to TRBJ1-1; 10 nucleotides agree with TRBD1. CDR1 is MGHRA, CDR2 YSYEKL, per germline. The CDR3 runs to 18 residues. V gave up 2 bases and J gave up 2 bases; unmatched junction bases: 11. The DNA of the CDR3 is TGCGCCAGCAGCCAACCCGGGACAGGGGCGATGAGAAACACTGAAGCTTTCTTT. It specifies CASSQPGTGAMRNTEAFF.